These 5 T cell receptor beta chains were sequenced from one sample in a study of T cell responses to AZD1222 COVID-19 vaccine. This table comes from immunoSEQ multiplex PCR, and its TCRdb copy is limited to in-frame clones, with some not included. This table holds approximately 150,000 clones, less than 95% found once. This sample comprised peripheral blood, obtained on day 0 of AZD1222 vaccination. The receptor set was obtained from an adult in good health.

V is TRBV12-3 or TRBV12-4 and J is TRBJ1-2; D is unclear. Trimming took 1 base from V and 4 from J, leaving 7 bases between them. The CDR3 runs 13 residues. CDR3 DNA: TGTGCCAGCAGTTTAGACAGATTCTATGGCTACACCTTC. This encodes CASSLDRFYGYTF.

As concerns this clone: A junction end diverges from the germline sequence, so it may reflect a read error. The CDR3 region is CASNQQGATGELFF. The CDR3 nucleotides read TGTGCCAGCAACCAACAGGGGGCCACCGGGGAGCTGTTTTTT. The genes are TRBV3-1 (or the pseudogene TRBV3-2) and TRBJ2-2, with 9 nucleotides matching TRBD1. CDR3 size: 14 residues. Germline V lookup: CDR1 LGHDT, CDR2 YNNKEL (reference sequence).

CDR3 DNA: TGTGCCAGTAAAGGGGAAGGAAATCAGCCCCAGCATTTT. It translates to CASKGEGNQPQHF. V gene TRBV19 combines with J gene TRBJ1-5, with a weak D call TRBD1 (5 bases). The V end was cut by 7 bases, the J end by 4 bases, with 11 bases between. Germline V CDR1 and CDR2: LNHDA, SQIVND (reference sequence). The length of the CDR3 is 13 residues.

This sequence joins TRBV6-5 and TRBJ2-7; tentative D call: TRBD1 (5 bases). The germline gives CDR1 MNHEY, CDR2 SVGAGI. CDR3 length: 13 residues. V was shortened by 6 bases and J by 6 bases, with 15 bases between the two germline ends. CDR3 in DNA: TGTGCCAGCAGCCTAGTGGGGCCGGGCGAGCAGTACTTC. This encodes CASSLVGPGEQYF.

The chain is built from TRBV3-1 (or the pseudogene TRBV3-2) and TRBJ1-2; possibly TRBD1 for D (6 bases). V was cut by 2 bases and J by 4 bases, with 14 bases left in between. The CDR3 covers 15 residues. Germline loops: CDR1 LGHDT, CDR2 YNNKEL (reference sequence). CDR3 protein: CASSQTTGRGYGYTF. For the CDR3, the DNA is TGTGCCAGCAGCCAAACGACAGGCCGAGGCTATGGCTACACCTTC.